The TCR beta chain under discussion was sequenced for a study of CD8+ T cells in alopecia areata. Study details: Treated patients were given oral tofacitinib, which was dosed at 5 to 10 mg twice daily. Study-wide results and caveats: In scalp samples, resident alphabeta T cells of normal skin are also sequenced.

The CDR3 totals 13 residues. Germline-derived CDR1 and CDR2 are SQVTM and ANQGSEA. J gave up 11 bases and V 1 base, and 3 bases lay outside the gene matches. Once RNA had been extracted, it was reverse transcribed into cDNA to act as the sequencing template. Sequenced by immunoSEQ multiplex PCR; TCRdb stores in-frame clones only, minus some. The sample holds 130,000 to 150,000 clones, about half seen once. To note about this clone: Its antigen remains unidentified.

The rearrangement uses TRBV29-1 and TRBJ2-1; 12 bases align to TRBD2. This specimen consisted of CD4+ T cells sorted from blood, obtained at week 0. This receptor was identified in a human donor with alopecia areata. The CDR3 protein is CSVEGLAGDKQFF. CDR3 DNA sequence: TGCAGCGTTGAAGGACTAGCGGGGGATAAGCAGTTCTTC.